This T cell receptor (beta chain) derives from a study of CD8 T cells in ankylosing spondylitis. Trimming took 1 base from V and 7 from J, leaving 14 bases between them. Germline V gives CDR1 LGHNA, CDR2 YNFKEQ. CDR3 length equals 15 residues. This clonotype was counted between two and nine times. TCRdb analysed the 5' RACE reads with MiXCR anew, one entry per CDR3 protein. This sample has a few hundred thousand distinct CDR3 sequences; over 15% occur once, and the top ten carry more than 25%. The rearrangement joins TRBV4-2 to TRBJ2-1; maybe TRBD1 (5 bases). Input material: blood, either unsorted or a sorted T cell fraction (not recorded which). This clonotype originated in a male donor with ankylosing spondylitis or in good health (not recorded which). In DNA, the CDR3 is TGTGCCAGCAGCCAAGTTGACGGAGCAGGGAATGAGCAGTTCTTC. Amino acid sequence: CASSQVDGAGNEQFF.